This passage covers 9 T cell receptor beta chains from one sample sequenced in a study of OX40 agonist ivuxolimab in advanced cancers. Sequenced by immunoSEQ multiplex PCR; TCRdb stores in-frame clones only, minus some. Among 73,000 or so clones listed, about 86% were seen once. Sequencing used CD4+ or CD8+ T cells sorted from blood, obtained in a trial of the OX40 agonist ivuxolimab. These receptors were collected from an adult with an advanced solid tumor such as melanoma, head and neck, liver or kidney cancer.

This chain uses TRBV11-2 with TRBJ2-3; TRBD1 matches at 7 bases. Germline CDR1 and CDR2: SGHAT and FQNNGV. The CDR3 contains 15 residues. V gave up 4 bases and J gave up 8 bases; unmatched junction bases: 12. As DNA, the CDR3 is TGTGCCAGCAGCTCAGTGACAGGGCAAGGTGGTACGCAGTATTTT. This encodes CASSSVTGQGGTQYF.

The rearrangement joins TRBV7-6 to TRBJ2-5; D may correspond to TRBD1 or TRBD2 (7 bases each). The CDR3 length is 13 residues. The germline V gene encodes CDR1 SGHVS and CDR2 FNYEAQ. V lost 5 bases and J 6 bases, leaving 13 bases between the germline ends. This CDR3 reads CASSPQGGKTQYF. The CDR3 DNA reads as TGTGCCAGCAGCCCCCAGGGGGGGAAGACCCAGTACTTC.

The V call is TRBV28, the J call TRBJ2-1; 13 bases are a match to TRBD2. Per the germline V gene, CDR1 is MDHEN and CDR2 is SYDVKM. The trim removed 6 bases at V and 9 bases at J, leaving 8 bases unmatched. The CDR3 has 15 amino acids. This chain's CDR3 is CASSLLAGGPSEQFF. CDR3 bases: TGTGCCAGCAGCCTACTAGCGGGAGGGCCGTCTGAGCAGTTCTTC.

The V gene is TRBV18, the J gene TRBJ2-3, with D maybe TRBD2 (5 bases). Germline CDR1 KGHSH, CDR2 LQKENI. Trimming pared 3 bases from V and 2 bases from J, leaving 12 bases between. The CDR3 runs to 15 residues. CDR3 sequence: CASSPRAFITDTQYF. The CDR3 nucleotides read TGTGCCAGCTCACCGAGGGCGTTCATCACAGATACGCAGTATTTT.

The gene calls are TRBV18 and TRBJ2-3; TRBD2 agrees at 10 bases. Germline trimming cut 4 bases from V and 2 bases from J; bases unmatched to any gene: 3. The length of the CDR3 is 15 residues. Per germline, CDR1 KGHSH and CDR2 LQKENI. The CDR3: CASSRGLADTDTQYF. As DNA, the CDR3 is TGTGCCAGCTCACGCGGACTAGCGGACACAGATACGCAGTATTTT. Using reference TRBV18 and TRBJ2-3 for the parts outside the CDR3, the full variable domain is NAGVMQNPRHLVRRRGQEARLRCSPMKGHSHVYWYRQLPEEGLKFMVYLQKENIIDESGMPKERFSAEFPKEGPSILRIQQVVRGDSAAYFCASSRGLADTDTQYFGPGTRLTVL.

The V and J genes are TRBV7-9 and TRBJ2-3, with TRBD2 matching 7 bases. Germline V gene data show CDR1 as SEHNR and CDR2 as FQNEAQ (reference sequence). V trimming: 8 bases; J trimming: 6 bases; junction bases outside the gene matches: 11. CDR3 length: 14 residues. CDR3 residues: CASSLRGRADTQYF. The CDR3 region has the DNA TGTGCCAGCTCCCTCCGGGGGAGGGCGGATACGCAGTATTTT.

The genes are TRBV20-1 and TRBJ2-3, with D uncertain. This CDR3 is built from 11 residues. Trimming cost V 3 bases and J 7 bases, with 8 bases left between them. Germline-derived CDR1 and CDR2 are DFQATT and SNEGSKA (reference sequence). CDR3 sequence (DNA): TGCAGTGCTAGTTCGGAATATACGCAGTATTTT. Protein sequence: CSASSEYTQYF.

This clone has only a few counts. The V call is TRBV11-2, the J call TRBJ1-2, with D uncertain. Germline CDR1 and CDR2: SGHAT and FQNNGV. V lost 7 bases, J lost 4 bases, and 7 bases lay in between. The CDR3 extends over 11 amino acids. CDR3 amino acids: CASTDFYGYTF. CDR3 nucleotides: TGTGCCAGCACAGACTTCTATGGCTACACCTTC.

The chain links TRBV6-5 to TRBJ2-7; 11 positions match TRBD2. Germline trimming cut 2 bases from V and 0 bases from J; bases unmatched to any gene: 0. The CDR3 has 15 amino acids. CDR1 is MNHEY and CDR2 is SVGAGI in the germline V gene. The CDR3 spells CASSYGTSGSYEQYF. DNA for the CDR3: TGTGCCAGCAGTTACGGGACTAGCGGCTCCTACGAGCAGTACTTC.